This entry describes one T cell receptor beta chain. Its recognized antigen is unknown. No much larger clonotype is one base removed from it; base qualities were not supplied. The CDR3 goes from the cysteine to the phenylalanine over 15 residues. Solely the CDR3 DNA is kept, with 45 bases framed from the first base. In the germline V gene (reference sequence), CDR1 corresponds to SGHKS and CDR2 to YYEKEE. The trim is 0 bases for V and 5 bases for J, with a gap of 12 bases between the germline ends. TCRbeta repertoires were sequenced from genomic DNA with the immunoSEQ hsTCRB assay version 4 in survey mode. For TCRbeta sequencing, genomic DNA was diluted to approximately 10 ng/uL, and up to 1 ug was used per sample. Per the original workflow: TCRbeta data analysis was done in ImmunoSeq Analyzer 3.0, and diversity was calculated on productive nucleotide rearrangements. Using the Immunarch R package, the improved Chao index served to estimate lower-bound TCR diversity and the Gini coefficient served to estimate clonality. Different nucleotide rearrangements encoding the same CDR3beta amino acid sequence were treated as distinct clonotypes. TCRbeta sequences significantly enriched in antigen-responding cells relative to anti-CD3/anti-CD28-activated cells were identified by differential abundance analysis. GLIPH2 grouped TCRs by predicted peptide-MHC specificity, both within each participant and across combined participant data sets. TCRdb re-hosts the immuneACCESS table, in-frame sequences only. Its copies lack some clones; in the studies checked, an unresolved V gene accounts for under half of them, and the cause for the rest is not known. That table is the source of V, J and clone size, and D and trimming were worked out from the DNA. In this sample the table shows approximately 45,000 clones, 88% of which occur a single time. The ten largest clones represent approximately 0.45% of the sample.

The record originates from a study of persistence of HIV-infected CD4 T cells (dated by TCRdb to the early 2020s). Describing the broader study: Suppressive ART had been received by participants for a median of roughly eight years. Peripheral blood samples of up to about 200 mL were taken at multiple time points, with the exception of a couple of participants who underwent leukapheresis at a single time point. Anti-CD3/anti-CD28 stimulation activated a higher proportion of cells, with a lower memory fraction, than antigen stimulation. CMV- and HIV-1 Gag-responding CD4+ T cells were isolated from ART-treated individuals so that antigen-driven clonal expansion of HIV-1-infected cells could be examined. The clonality of all cells in each sorted population was assessed by TCRbeta sequencing, whereas the clonality of infected cells was assessed by proviral sequencing. The TCR cluster analysis across participants included roughly eight participants for CMV and about 7 participants for Gag. General findings and caveats noted by the study authors: The study involved few individuals and tested only a limited range of antigens. Bulk TCR analyses could not be limited to the rare CMV-responding cells that actually contained HIV-1 proviruses. TCR oligoclonality correlated with proviral oligoclonality within the same sorted populations. TCRbeta richness in CMV- and Gag-responding cells was significantly lower than in anti-CD3/anti-CD28-responding cells; CMV-responding cells had higher oligoclonality than CD3/CD28-stimulated and Gag-responding cells. Antigen-responding cells were enriched for degenerate expanded CDR3beta sequences, which suggests convergent selection of CD4+ responses to CMV and Gag.

Per the publication, the treatment or condition label means: suppressive antiretroviral therapy. Cells were stimulated with anti-CD3/anti-CD28 magnetic beads as a nonspecific positive control representing the CD4+ T cell repertoire. Responding CD4+ T cells were sorted on the basis of upregulation of both CD40 ligand and CD69. HIV-1-infected adults in whom suppressive ART had been started during chronic infection were enrolled as participants. Plasma HIV-1 RNA had been undetectable (below 50 copies/mL) in participants for at least 4 years. To be included, participants needed a CD4+ T cell count above 400 cells/uL and a positive CMV serology. Before stimulation, PBMCs were isolated using density centrifugation and depleted of CD8+ T cells. CD8-depleted PBMCs were stimulated for about 18 hours with anti-CD28/CD49d costimulation, CD40-blocking antibody and enfuvirtide to prevent new infections. Cell sorting was performed on a Beckman Coulter MoFlo Legacy or XDP sorter, and dead cells were excluded with propidium iodide. The QIAamp DNA Mini Kit was used for genomic DNA extraction from samples above one million cells, and the Quick-DNA Microprep Kit was used otherwise.

This receptor was obtained from an adult woman with HIV who was CMV-seropositive. The sample here was CD4+ T cells sorted from PBMCs after 18-hour stimulation, taken from a patient who received antiretroviral therapy. The cell subset or site label corresponds to: CD40L+CD69+ CD4 T cells responding to anti-CD3/anti-CD28 beads, representing the overall repertoire. The rearrangement joined TRBV5-5 to TRBJ1-5; the D gene remains uncertain. CDR3 region: CASSLGDGGYQPQHF. DNA sequence: TGTGCCAGCAGCTTGGGTGATGGTGGTTATCAGCCCCAGCATTTT.